The T cell receptor (beta chain) described here comes from a study of cytomegalovirus exposure and HLA in healthy donors. Study-level points and caveats: What TCR beta sequences reportedly achieved was accurate prediction of HLA-A and HLA-B alleles in most subjects.

In the PCR, 60 Vbeta and 13 Jbeta primers were used. Using immunoSEQ multiplex PCR, the repertoire was profiled, and TCRdb retains in-frame clones only, with some absent. The table lists under 150,000 clones, around 72% of them singletons. A word on this clone: The antigen remains unidentified.

The sequenced sample consisted of PBMCs. The receptor was derived from a woman aged 40 to 50 in good health and CMV-seronegative.

CDR3 protein: CASSVSPLYEQYF. The CDR3 DNA is TGTGCCAGCAGCGTCTCCCCCCTTTACGAGCAGTACTTC. The rearrangement links TRBV9 to TRBJ2-7, with D unresolved. This CDR3 comprises 13 residues. V was cut by 2 bases and J by 4 bases, with 10 bases left in between. Per the germline V gene, CDR1 is SGDLS and CDR2 is YYNGEE.